This T cell receptor beta chain originates from a study of blood T cell repertoires in COVID-19. Across the whole study: Sources were T cells, B-cell-depleted T cells, or PBMCs; the material itself was cDNA or gDNA.

Produced via immunoSEQ multiplex PCR; TCRdb's table is partial and in-frame only. The sample holds under 45,000 clones, around four fifths seen once. The germline gives CDR1 LGHDT, CDR2 YNNKEL (reference sequence). The CDR3 is made up of 17 amino acids. Trimming took 2 bases from V and 3 from J; bases not matched to a gene: 11. Source material: peripheral blood. The sequence derives from a woman over 75 with active or convalescent COVID-19. The chain has TRBV3-1 (or the pseudogene TRBV3-2) and TRBJ2-7, with TRBD2 matching 9 bases. The CDR3, as DNA: TGTGCCAGCAGCCAATTTGGGCCGGGACTAGCCCGCTACGAGCAGTACTTC. This encodes CASSQFGPGLARYEQYF.